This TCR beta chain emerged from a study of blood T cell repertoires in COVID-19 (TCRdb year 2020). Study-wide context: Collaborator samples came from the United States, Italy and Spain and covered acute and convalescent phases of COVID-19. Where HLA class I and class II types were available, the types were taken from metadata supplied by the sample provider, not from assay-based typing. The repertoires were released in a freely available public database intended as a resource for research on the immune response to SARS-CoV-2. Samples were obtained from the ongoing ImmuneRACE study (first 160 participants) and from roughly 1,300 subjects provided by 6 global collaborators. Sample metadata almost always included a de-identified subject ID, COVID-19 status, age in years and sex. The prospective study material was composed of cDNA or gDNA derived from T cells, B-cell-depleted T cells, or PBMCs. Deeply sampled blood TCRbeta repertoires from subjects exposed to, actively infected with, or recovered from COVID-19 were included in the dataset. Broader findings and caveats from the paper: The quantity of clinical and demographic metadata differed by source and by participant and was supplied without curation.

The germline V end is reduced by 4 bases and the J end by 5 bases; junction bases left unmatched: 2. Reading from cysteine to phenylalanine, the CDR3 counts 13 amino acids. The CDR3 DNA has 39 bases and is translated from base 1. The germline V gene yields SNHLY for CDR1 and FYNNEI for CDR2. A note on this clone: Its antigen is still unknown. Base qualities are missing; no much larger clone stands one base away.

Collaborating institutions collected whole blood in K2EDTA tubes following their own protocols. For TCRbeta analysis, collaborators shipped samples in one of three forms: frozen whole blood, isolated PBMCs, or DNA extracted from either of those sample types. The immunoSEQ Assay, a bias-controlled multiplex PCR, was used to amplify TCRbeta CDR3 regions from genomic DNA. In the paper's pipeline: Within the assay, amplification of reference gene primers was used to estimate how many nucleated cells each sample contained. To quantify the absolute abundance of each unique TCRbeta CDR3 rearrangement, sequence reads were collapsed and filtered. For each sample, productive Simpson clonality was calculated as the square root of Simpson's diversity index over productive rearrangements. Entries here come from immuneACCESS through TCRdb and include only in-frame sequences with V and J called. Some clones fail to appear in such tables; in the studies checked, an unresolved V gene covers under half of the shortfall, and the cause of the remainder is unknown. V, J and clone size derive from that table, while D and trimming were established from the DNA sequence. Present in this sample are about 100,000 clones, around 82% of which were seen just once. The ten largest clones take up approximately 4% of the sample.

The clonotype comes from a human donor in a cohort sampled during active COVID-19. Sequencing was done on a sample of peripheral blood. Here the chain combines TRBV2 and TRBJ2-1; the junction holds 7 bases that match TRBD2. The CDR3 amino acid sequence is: CASSGLANNEQFF. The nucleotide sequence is TGTGCCAGCAGTGGACTAGCCAACAATGAGCAGTTCTTC.